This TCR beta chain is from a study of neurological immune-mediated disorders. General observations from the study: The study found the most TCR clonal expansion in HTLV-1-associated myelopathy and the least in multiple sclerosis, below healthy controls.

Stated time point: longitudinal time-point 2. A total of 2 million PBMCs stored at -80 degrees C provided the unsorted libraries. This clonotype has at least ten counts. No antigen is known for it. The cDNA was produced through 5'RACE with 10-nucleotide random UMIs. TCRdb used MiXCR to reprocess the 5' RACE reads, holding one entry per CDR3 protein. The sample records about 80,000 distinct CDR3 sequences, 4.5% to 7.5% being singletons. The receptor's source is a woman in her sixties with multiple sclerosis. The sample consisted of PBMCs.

The CDR3 coding sequence is TGCAGTACCAACTCCAGGGTGGTGGGGGACAATGAGCAGTTCTTC. Residues: CSTNSRVVGDNEQFF. V gene TRBV20-1 combines with J gene TRBJ2-1; D is possibly TRBD1 or TRBD2 (5 bases each). This CDR3 has 15 amino acids. Trimming removed 8 bases from V and 5 bases from J, with 22 bases in between. The germline gives CDR1 DFQATT, CDR2 SNEGSKA (reference sequence).